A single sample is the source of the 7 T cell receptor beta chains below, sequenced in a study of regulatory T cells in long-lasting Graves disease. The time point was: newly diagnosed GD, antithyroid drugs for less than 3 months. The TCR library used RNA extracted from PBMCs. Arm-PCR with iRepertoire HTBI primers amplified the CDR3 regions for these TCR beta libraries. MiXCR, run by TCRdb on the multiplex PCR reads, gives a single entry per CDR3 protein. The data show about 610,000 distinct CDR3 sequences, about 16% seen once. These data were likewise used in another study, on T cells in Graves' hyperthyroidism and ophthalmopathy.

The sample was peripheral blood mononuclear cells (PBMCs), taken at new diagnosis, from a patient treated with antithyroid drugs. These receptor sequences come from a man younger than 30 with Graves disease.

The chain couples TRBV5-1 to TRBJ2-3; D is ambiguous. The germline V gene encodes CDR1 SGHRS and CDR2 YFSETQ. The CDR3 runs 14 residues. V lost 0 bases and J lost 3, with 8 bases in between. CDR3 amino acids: CASSLAPGTDTQYF. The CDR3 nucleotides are TGCGCCAGCAGCTTGGCTCCAGGAACAGATACGCAGTATTTT.

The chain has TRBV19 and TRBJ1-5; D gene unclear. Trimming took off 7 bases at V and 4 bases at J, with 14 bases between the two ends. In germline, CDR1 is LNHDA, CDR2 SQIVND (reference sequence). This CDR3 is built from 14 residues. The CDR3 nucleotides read TGTGCCAGTACCGGGCGCCCCGGTAATCAGCCCCAGCATTTT. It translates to CASTGRPGNQPQHF.

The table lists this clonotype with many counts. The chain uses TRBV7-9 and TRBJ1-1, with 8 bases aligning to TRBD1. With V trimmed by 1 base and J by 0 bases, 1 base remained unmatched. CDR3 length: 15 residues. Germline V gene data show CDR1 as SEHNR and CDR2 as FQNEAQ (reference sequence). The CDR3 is CASSLEGQVNTEAFF. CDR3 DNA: TGTGCCAGCAGCTTAGAGGGACAGGTGAACACTGAAGCTTTCTTT. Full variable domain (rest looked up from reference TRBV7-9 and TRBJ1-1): DTGVSQNPRHKITKRGQNVTFRCDPISEHNRLYWYRQTLGQGPEFLTYFQNEAQLEKSRLLSDRFSAERPKGSFSTLEIQRTEQGDSAMYLCASSLEGQVNTEAFFGQGTRLTVV.

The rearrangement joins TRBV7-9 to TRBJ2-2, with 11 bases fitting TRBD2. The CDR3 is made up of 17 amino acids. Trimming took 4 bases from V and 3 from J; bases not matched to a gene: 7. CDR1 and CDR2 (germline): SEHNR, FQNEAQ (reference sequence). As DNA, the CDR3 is TGTGCCAGCAGCTCAATAGCGGGAGGGCCGTACACCGGGGAGCTGTTTTTT. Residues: CASSSIAGGPYTGELFF.

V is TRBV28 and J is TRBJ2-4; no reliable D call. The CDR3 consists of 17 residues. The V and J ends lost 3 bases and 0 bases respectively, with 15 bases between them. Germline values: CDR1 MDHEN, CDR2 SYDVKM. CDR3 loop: CASSFPLTGIAKNIQYF. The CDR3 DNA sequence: TGTGCCAGCAGTTTCCCCTTGACTGGAATAGCCAAAAACATTCAGTACTTC.

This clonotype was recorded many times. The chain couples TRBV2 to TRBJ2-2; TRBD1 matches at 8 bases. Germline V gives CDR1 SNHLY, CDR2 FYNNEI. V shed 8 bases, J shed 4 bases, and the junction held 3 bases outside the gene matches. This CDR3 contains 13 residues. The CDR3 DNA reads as TGTGCCAGCCTCGGACAGGGCACCGGGGAGCTGTTTTTT. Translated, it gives CASLGQGTGELFF.

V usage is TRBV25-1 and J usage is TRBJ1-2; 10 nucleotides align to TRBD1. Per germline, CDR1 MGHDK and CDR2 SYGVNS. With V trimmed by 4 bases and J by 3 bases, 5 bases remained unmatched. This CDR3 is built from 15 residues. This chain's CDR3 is CASSAGQGLYYGYTF. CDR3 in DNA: TGTGCCAGCAGTGCGGGACAGGGGCTCTACTATGGCTACACCTTC.